These 23 T cell receptor beta chains originate from one sample sequenced in a study of blood T cell repertoires in COVID-19. Method: immunoSEQ multiplex PCR; TCRdb's copy keeps in-frame clones and lacks some. This sample yields around 180,000 clones, of which 82% are seen a single time; 4.5% to 5.5% belongs to the top ten. The sample comprised peripheral blood. Receptors originate from a woman aged 30 to 39 with acute or convalescent COVID-19.

The chain joins TRBV29-1 to TRBJ2-3, with D unclear. V lost 4 bases and J 5 bases, leaving 7 bases between the germline ends. The germline V gene encodes CDR1 SQVTM and CDR2 ANQGSEA. This CDR3 comprises 11 residues. The CDR3: CSVATQDTQYF. CDR3 nucleotides: TGCAGCGTTGCGACACAAGATACGCAGTATTTT.

The V and J genes are TRBV10-1 and TRBJ1-2, with D maybe TRBD1 (6 bases). The germline V and J ends were trimmed by 3 bases and 6 bases, with 17 bases remaining between them. The CDR3 consists of 15 residues. Germline V gene lookup returns CDR1 WNHNN and CDR2 SYGVQD (reference sequence). The CDR3 DNA is TGCGCCAGCAGTGATGGGGTACCAGGGGTGAATGGCTACACCTTC. Its protein is CASSDGVPGVNGYTF.

Turning to this clone: Other DNA variants within this sample encode the same CDR3. The chain links TRBV28 to TRBJ1-2; 10 nucleotides agree with TRBD1. The CDR3 sequence is 13 residues long. Germline values: CDR1 MDHEN, CDR2 SYDVKM. V shed 5 bases and J 4 bases; nucleotides not matched to a gene: 1. The DNA of the CDR3 is TGTGCCAGCAGTCGGACAGGGGGCTATGGCTACACCTTC. Its translation is CASSRTGGYGYTF.

This chain links TRBV7-9 with TRBJ2-7, with D hard to call. Germline CDR1 SEHNR, CDR2 FQNEAQ (reference sequence). The length of the CDR3 is 19 residues. The V and J ends lost 5 bases and 2 bases respectively, with 28 bases between them. The CDR3 bases are TGTGCCAGCAGCCCCCAGTGGGTCCCAAACCCTACTACTACCTACGAGCAGTACTTC. It codes for CASSPQWVPNPTTTYEQYF.

This chain joins TRBV29-1 and TRBJ2-7; 7 positions agree with TRBD2. Germline V gene data show CDR1 as SQVTM and CDR2 as ANQGSEA. The junction had 4 bases not matched to a gene; V was cut back by 0 bases and J by 2 bases. The CDR3 is 14 amino acids. This CDR3 is CSVEDRAGAYEQYF. As DNA, the CDR3 is TGCAGCGTTGAAGACCGGGCGGGAGCCTACGAGCAGTACTTC.

The V gene is TRBV2, the J gene TRBJ2-1; D possibly corresponds to TRBD1 (6 bases). There are 14 residues in the CDR3. V was clipped by 1 base and J by 9 bases, with 13 bases between them. The germline gives CDR1 SNHLY, CDR2 FYNNEI. The CDR3 nucleotides are TGTGCCAGCAGTGAAGAAACCAAAGGGGGTGAGCAGTTCTTC. Encoded protein: CASSEETKGGEQFF.

Details on this clone: Germline and junction disagree at one end, which may indicate a read error. The chain combines TRBV7-2 with TRBJ2-7; D possibly corresponds to TRBD2 (5 bases). Looked up from germline, CDR1 is SGHTA and CDR2 is FQGNSA. The CDR3 sequence is 13 residues long. CDR3 amino acids: CASSLVSSAAVGF. The DNA for the CDR3 is TGTGCCAGCAGCTTAGTATCCTCAGCGGCGGTGGGCTTC.

The chain joins TRBV14 to TRBJ1-1; the D gene is possibly TRBD1 (6 bases). The CDR3 has 12 residues. V shed 2 bases and J shed 5 bases, with 6 bases lying between them. Germline CDR1 reads SGHDN; CDR2 reads FVKESK. CDR3: CASSQTGTEAFF. The CDR3 bases are TGTGCCAGCAGCCAAACAGGGACTGAAGCTTTCTTT. Drawing the rest from reference TRBV14 and TRBJ1-1, the complete variable domain is EAGVTQFPSHSVIEKGQTVTLRCDPISGHDNLYWYRRVMGKEIKFLLHFVKESKQDESGMPNNRFLAERTGGTYSTLKVQPAELEDSGVYFCASSQTGTEAFFGQGTRLTVV.

This clone appeared a few times. The genes are TRBV5-1 and TRBJ2-2; the match to TRBD2 covers 7 bases. The CDR3 spans 15 residues. The V gene end was trimmed by 2 bases and the J gene end by 5 bases; junction bases not matched to a gene: 6. Germline V gene lookup returns CDR1 SGHRS and CDR2 YFSETQ. This CDR3 reads CASSLYLGGTGELFF. Written as DNA, the CDR3 is TGCGCCAGCAGCTTATACCTCGGGGGGACCGGGGAGCTGTTTTTT.

This clone was recorded only once. V usage is TRBV5-6 and J usage is TRBJ1-3; 10 bases are shared with TRBD1. The CDR3 runs 18 residues. V shed 2 bases and J 0 bases; nucleotides not matched to a gene: 8. In germline, CDR1 is SGHDT, CDR2 YYEEEE. CDR3 protein: CASSLPGQGYFSGNTIYF. The CDR3, as DNA: TGTGCCAGCAGCTTACCGGGACAGGGGTACTTCTCTGGAAACACCATATATTTT.

J is TRBJ2-5 and V is TRBV3-1 (or the pseudogene TRBV3-2); TRBD1 matches 9 bases. The CDR3 is made up of 16 amino acids. CDR1 is LGHDT and CDR2 is YNNKEL in the germline V gene (reference sequence). The V and J ends lost 4 bases and 1 base, in that order; junction bases with no gene match: 7. The CDR3 DNA reads TGTGCCAGCAGCCGGGGGACAGGGAACTTCCAAGAGACCCAGTACTTC. The encoded protein is CASSRGTGNFQETQYF.

This clone was seen a single time. The rearrangement joins TRBV9 to TRBJ2-3; D might be TRBD2 (5 bases). This CDR3 spans 15 amino acids. CDR1 is SGDLS and CDR2 is YYNGEE in the germline V gene. The ends were cut back, 0 bases at V and 0 bases at J, with 8 bases in the middle. This chain's CDR3 is CASSVVGESTDTQYF. For the CDR3, the DNA is TGTGCCAGCAGCGTAGTCGGGGAGAGCACAGATACGCAGTATTTT.

The rearrangement uses TRBV6-2 or TRBV6-3 and TRBJ1-2; 7 bases align to TRBD1. V dropped 3 bases and J dropped 4; count of bases not matched to a gene: 8. CDR1 MNHEY and CDR2 SVGEGT come from the germline V gene. The CDR3 runs 15 residues. The CDR3 sequence: CASSYLQGPSYGYTF. The DNA for the CDR3 is TGTGCCAGCAGTTATTTACAGGGGCCTAGCTATGGCTACACCTTC.

This chain connects TRBV28 to TRBJ2-7; 9 bases map to TRBD2. J gave up 1 base and V 2 bases, and 9 bases lay outside the gene matches. This CDR3 region has 17 residues. Germline V gene data show CDR1 as MDHEN and CDR2 as SYDVKM. The CDR3 is CASSLGASGKLSYEQYF. The CDR3 bases are TGTGCCAGCAGTTTAGGAGCTAGCGGGAAGCTATCCTACGAGCAGTACTTC. Using reference TRBV28 and TRBJ2-7 for the parts outside the CDR3, the full variable domain is DVKVTQSSRYLVKRTGEKVFLECVQDMDHENMFWYRQDPGLGLRLIYFSYDVKMKEKGDIPEGYSVSREKKERFSLILESASTNQTSMYLCASSLGASGKLSYEQYFGPGTRLTVT.

CDR3 nucleotide sequence: TGTGCCAGCAGTTCCTGGACTAGCGACTACAATGAGCAGTTCTTC. It codes for CASSSWTSDYNEQFF. The genes are TRBV27 and TRBJ2-1; 9 bases align to TRBD2. The CDR3 covers 15 residues. V lost 4 bases and J lost 3; bases outside the gene matches: 4. Germline CDR1 and CDR2: MNHEY and SMNVEV (reference sequence).

The rearrangement joins TRBV3-1 (or the pseudogene TRBV3-2) to TRBJ2-5; 8 nucleotides line up with TRBD2. The CDR3 has 13 residues. The V gene's germline CDR1 is LGHDT and CDR2 YNNKEL (reference sequence). The junction had 9 bases not matched to a gene; V was cut back by 2 bases and J by 13 bases. The CDR3 DNA is TGTGCCAGCAGCCAATGGATAGGGGGGACTAGGTACTTC. Its translation: CASSQWIGGTRYF.

This chain uses TRBV12-3 or TRBV12-4 with TRBJ1-3; possible D gene TRBD1, 5 bases. V was clipped by 3 bases and J by 4 bases, with 7 bases between them. The CDR3 has 13 residues. CDR3 amino acids: CASSFRAGNTIYF. The CDR3 region has the DNA TGTGCCAGCAGTTTCAGGGCGGGAAACACCATATATTTT.

The V call is TRBV5-1, the J call TRBJ1-2; the D gene is possibly TRBD1 (6 bases). This CDR3 is 14 amino acids long. Trimming took off 7 bases at V and 2 bases at J, with 15 bases between the two ends. Germline V CDR1 and CDR2: SGHRS, YFSETQ. Written as DNA, the CDR3 is TGCGCCAGCCGGATAGCAGGACAGAACTATGGCTACACCTTC. Encoded protein: CASRIAGQNYGYTF.

In its sample, this clone was seen once. V is TRBV20-1 and J is TRBJ2-1; maybe TRBD2 (6 bases). V was trimmed by 3 bases and J by 4 bases, leaving 16 bases between them. CDR1 DFQATT and CDR2 SNEGSKA come from the germline V gene (reference sequence). The CDR3 runs 15 residues. The CDR3 DNA sequence: TGCAGTGCTAGTTCTATGCTAGCGACTTACAATGAGCAGTTCTTC. It yields the protein CSASSMLATYNEQFF.

V gene TRBV9 combines with J gene TRBJ1-6; a possible D gene is TRBD1 (5 bases). The germline V and J ends were trimmed by 4 bases and 8 bases, with 19 bases remaining between them. Germline loops: CDR1 SGDLS, CDR2 YYNGEE. CDR3 length: 16 residues. The CDR3 sequence: CASSLRVDTRDSPLHF. The DNA of the CDR3 is TGTGCCAGCAGCTTACGGGTGGACACAAGGGATTCACCCCTCCACTTT. Variable domain in full (rest from reference TRBV9 and TRBJ1-6): DSGVTQTPKHLITATGQRVTLRCSPRSGDLSVYWYQQSLDQGLQFLIQYYNGEERAKGNILERFSAQQFPDLHSELNLSSLELGDSALYFCASSLRVDTRDSPLHFGNGTRLTVT.

The chain links TRBV11-2 to TRBJ1-2, with a tentative D call TRBD1 (5 bases). Germline V gene lookup returns CDR1 SGHAT and CDR2 FQNNGV. The CDR3 is 12 residues long. V lost 5 bases and J 8 bases, leaving 12 bases between the germline ends. The DNA for the CDR3 is TGTGCCAGCAGCCCGCCAGGGTGGGGCTACACCTTC. Protein product: CASSPPGWGYTF.

The V call is TRBV29-1, the J call TRBJ1-3, with D unclear. V lost 4 bases and J 2 bases, leaving 6 bases between the germline ends. This CDR3 spans 12 amino acids. Germline CDR1 reads SQVTM; CDR2 reads ANQGSEA. CDR3 protein: CSVGQAGNTIYF. CDR3 DNA sequence: TGCAGCGTTGGTCAGGCTGGAAACACCATATATTTT.

This chain uses TRBV7-3 with TRBJ2-7; 10 bases agree with TRBD2. V shed 5 bases, J shed 5 bases, and the junction held 9 bases outside the gene matches. Germline values: CDR1 SGHTA, CDR2 FQGTGA. The CDR3 covers 15 residues. This chain's CDR3 is CASSQAGGGLDEQYF. CDR3 nucleotides: TGTGCCAGCAGCCAAGCGGGAGGGGGGCTCGACGAGCAGTACTTC.